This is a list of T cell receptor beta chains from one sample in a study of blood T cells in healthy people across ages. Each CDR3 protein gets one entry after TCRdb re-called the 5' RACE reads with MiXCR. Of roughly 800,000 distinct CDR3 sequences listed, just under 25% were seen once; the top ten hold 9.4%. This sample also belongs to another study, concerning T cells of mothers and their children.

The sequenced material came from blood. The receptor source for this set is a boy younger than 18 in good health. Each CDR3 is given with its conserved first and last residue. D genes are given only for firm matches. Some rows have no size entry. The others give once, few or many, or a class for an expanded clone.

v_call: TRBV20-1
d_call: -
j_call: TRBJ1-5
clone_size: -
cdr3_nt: TGCAGTGCTCTCTCCCAGGCCGGCAATCAGCCCCAGCATTTT
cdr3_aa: CSALSQAGNQPQHF

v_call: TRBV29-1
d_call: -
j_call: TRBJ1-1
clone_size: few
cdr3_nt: TGCAGCGTCGATTCGACGAGTGGGACTGAAGCTTTCTTT
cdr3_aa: CSVDSTSGTEAFF

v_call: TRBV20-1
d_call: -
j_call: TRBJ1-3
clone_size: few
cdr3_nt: TGCAGTGCTAGCGAGCACAACTCTGGAAACACCATATATTTT
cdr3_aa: CSASEHNSGNTIYF

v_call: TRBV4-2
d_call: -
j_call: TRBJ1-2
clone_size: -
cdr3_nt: TGTGCCAGCAGGGAGGACAGCCAGACCCGGGGCTATGGCTACACCTTC
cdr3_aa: CASREDSQTRGYGYTF

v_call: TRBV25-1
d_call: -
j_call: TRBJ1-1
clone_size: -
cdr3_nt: TGTGCCAGATATGATTCGGGGAACACTGAAGCTTTCTTT
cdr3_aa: CARYDSGNTEAFF

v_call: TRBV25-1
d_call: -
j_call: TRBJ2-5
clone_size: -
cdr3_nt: TGTGCCAGCAGTGAATATTTGGGATCGAGAGAGACCCAGTACTTC
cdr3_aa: CASSEYLGSRETQYF

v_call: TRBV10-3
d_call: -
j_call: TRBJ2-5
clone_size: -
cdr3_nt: TGTGCCATCAGGGCGGGGGCAGGGAGAGGACAAGAGACCCAGTACTTC
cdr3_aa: CAIRAGAGRGQETQYF

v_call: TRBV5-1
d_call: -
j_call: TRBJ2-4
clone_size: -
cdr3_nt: TGCGCCAGCAGCCTTGGGTCCAGCGGGAACATTCAGTACTTC
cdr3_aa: CASSLGSSGNIQYF

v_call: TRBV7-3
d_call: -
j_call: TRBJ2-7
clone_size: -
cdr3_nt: TGTGCCAGCAGCTTATTGGGCCCCAAGAGCGAGCAGTACTTC
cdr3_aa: CASSLLGPKSEQYF

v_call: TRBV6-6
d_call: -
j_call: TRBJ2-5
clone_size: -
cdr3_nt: TGTGCCAGCAGTTACACCCGAGTTGGGGAACAAGAGACCCAGTACTTC
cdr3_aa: CASSYTRVGEQETQYF

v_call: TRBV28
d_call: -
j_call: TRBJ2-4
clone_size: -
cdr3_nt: TGTGCCAGCAGTTTACGGTTTTCTCACATTCAGTACTTC
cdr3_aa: CASSLRFSHIQYF

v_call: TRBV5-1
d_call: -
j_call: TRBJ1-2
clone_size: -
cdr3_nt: TGCGCCAGCAGCTTGGGTGGCTTCTATGGCTACACCTTC
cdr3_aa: CASSLGGFYGYTF

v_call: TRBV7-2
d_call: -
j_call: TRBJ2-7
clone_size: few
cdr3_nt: TGTGCCAGCAGCTTAGGTGGTCCTAGCGTCGAGCAGTACTTC
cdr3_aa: CASSLGGPSVEQYF

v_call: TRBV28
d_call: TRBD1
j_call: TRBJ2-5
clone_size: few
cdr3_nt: TGTGCCAGCAGTTTAAGACAGGGGGCGGACCAAGAGACCCAGTACTTC
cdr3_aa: CASSLRQGADQETQYF

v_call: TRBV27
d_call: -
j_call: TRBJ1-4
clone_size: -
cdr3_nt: TGTGCCAGCAGTTTAGTTGCAGGGGACAATGAAAAACTGTTTTTT
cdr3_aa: CASSLVAGDNEKLFF

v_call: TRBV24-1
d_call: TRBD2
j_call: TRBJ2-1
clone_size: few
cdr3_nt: TGTGCCACCAGCGAGCGGGAAGACTACAATGGGCAGTTCTTC
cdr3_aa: CATSEREDYNGQFF

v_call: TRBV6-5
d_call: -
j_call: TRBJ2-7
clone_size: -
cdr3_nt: TGTGCCAGCAGTTACTCGGGGGGAAGCCACGAGCAGTACTTC
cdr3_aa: CASSYSGGSHEQYF

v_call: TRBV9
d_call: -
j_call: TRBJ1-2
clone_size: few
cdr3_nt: TGTGCCAGCAGCCCGTACAGGGCACTCTATGGCTACACCTTC
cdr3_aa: CASSPYRALYGYTF

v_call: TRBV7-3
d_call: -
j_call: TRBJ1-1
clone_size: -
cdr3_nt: TGTGCCAGCAGCTTGGGGGGACGGGGCACTGAAGCTTTCTTT
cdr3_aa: CASSLGGRGTEAFF

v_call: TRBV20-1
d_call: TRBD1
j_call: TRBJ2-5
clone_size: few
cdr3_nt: TGCAGTGCTAGAGATTGGGACAGCCGAAAGACCCAGTACTTC
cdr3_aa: CSARDWDSRKTQYF

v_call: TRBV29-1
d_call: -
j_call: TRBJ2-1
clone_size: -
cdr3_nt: TGCAGCGTGGCCGAGGGGGAATATGAGCAGTTCTTC
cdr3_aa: CSVAEGEYEQFF

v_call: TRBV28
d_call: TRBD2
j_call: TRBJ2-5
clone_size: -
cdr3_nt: TGTGCCAGCACCTTCGGACTAGCGGGAGAGACCCAGTACTTC
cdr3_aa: CASTFGLAGETQYF

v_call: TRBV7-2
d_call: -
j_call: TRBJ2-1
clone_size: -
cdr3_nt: TGTGCCAGCAGACCCGAGCTAGGGGTTTACAATGAGCAGTTCTTC
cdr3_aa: CASRPELGVYNEQFF

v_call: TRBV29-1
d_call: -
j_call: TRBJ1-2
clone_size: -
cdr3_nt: TGCAGCGTTGAAGATCAGGAGGGGAGGTATGGCTACACCTTC
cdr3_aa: CSVEDQEGRYGYTF

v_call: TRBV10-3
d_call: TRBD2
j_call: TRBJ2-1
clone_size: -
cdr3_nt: TGTGCCCTCGGTTGGGGGGGAGACAATGAGCAGTTCTTC
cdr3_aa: CALGWGGDNEQFF

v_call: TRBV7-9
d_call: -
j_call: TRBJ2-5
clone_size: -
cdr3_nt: TGTGCCAGCAGCTCCCTAGGGCGAGGAGAGACCCAGTACTTC
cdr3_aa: CASSSLGRGETQYF

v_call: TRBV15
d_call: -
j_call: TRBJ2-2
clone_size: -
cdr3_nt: TGTGCCATCAGCAGAGATAGGACCGGGGAGCTGTTTTTT
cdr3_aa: CAISRDRTGELFF

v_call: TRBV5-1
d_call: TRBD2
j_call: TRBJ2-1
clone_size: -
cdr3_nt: TGCGCCAGCAGCTTGGCGGCTAGCGGGAGCTTTGAGCAGTTCTTC
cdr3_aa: CASSLAASGSFEQFF

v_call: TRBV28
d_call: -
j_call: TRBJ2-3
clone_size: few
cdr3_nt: TGTGCCAGCAGCCTAAGCGTTAGCACAGATACGCAGTATTTT
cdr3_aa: CASSLSVSTDTQYF

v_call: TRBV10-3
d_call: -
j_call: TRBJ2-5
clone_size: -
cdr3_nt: TGTGCCATCAGTGAGTCGATTTTAGGAGCGTCCCAAGAGACCCAGTACTTC
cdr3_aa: CAISESILGASQETQYF

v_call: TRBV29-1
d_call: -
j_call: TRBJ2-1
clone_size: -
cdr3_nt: TGCAGCGTTGTGTTGAATGAGCAGTTCTTC
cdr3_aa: CSVVLNEQFF

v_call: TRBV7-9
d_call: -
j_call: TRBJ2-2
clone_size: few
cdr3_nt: TGTGCCAGCAGCTTAGCGGGGGGCGTCGCGAACACCGGGGAGCTGTTTTTT
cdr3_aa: CASSLAGGVANTGELFF

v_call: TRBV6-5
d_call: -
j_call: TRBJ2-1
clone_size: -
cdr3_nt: TGTGCCAGCGGGACGTCGAATGAGCAGTTCTTC
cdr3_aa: CASGTSNEQFF

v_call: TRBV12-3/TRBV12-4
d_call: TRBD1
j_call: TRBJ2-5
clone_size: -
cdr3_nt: TGTGCCAGCACCGGGACAGGAGGAGAGACCCAGTACTTC
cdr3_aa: CASTGTGGETQYF

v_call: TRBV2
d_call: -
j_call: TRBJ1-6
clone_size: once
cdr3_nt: TGTGCCAGCAGTGTTGAAAGAAGTGCGATTTCACCCCTCCACTTT
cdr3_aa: CASSVERSAISPLHF

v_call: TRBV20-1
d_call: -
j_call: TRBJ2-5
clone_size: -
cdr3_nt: TGCAGTGCTAGCCCGGGACCCAATGAAGAGACCCAGTACTTC
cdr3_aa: CSASPGPNEETQYF

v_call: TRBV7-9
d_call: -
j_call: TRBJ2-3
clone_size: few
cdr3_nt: TGTGCCAGCAGCTGGAGACGCGACTACACAGATACGCAGTATTTT
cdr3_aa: CASSWRRDYTDTQYF

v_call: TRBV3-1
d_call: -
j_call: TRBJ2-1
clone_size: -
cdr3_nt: TGTGCCAGCAGCCAAGATTGGATCTCACCGGAGCAGTTCTTC
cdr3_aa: CASSQDWISPEQFF

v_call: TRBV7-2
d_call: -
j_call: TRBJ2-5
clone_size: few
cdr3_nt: TGTGCCAGCAGCCAATCGGGCGGGATGTGGGCACAAGAGACCCAGTACTTC
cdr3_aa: CASSQSGGMWAQETQYF

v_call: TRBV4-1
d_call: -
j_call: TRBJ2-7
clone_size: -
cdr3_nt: TGCGCCAGCAGCCAAGGCATTCTTTACTACGAGCAGTACTTC
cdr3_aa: CASSQGILYYEQYF

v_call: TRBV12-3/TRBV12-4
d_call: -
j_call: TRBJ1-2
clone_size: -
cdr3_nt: TGTGCCAGCAGAGTCGGACAGAGCCATGGCTACACCTTC
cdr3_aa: CASRVGQSHGYTF

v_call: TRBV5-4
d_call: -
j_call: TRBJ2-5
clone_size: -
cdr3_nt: TGTGCCAGCAGCCTAACAAACCGGGAACAAGAGACCCAGTACTTC
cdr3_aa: CASSLTNREQETQYF

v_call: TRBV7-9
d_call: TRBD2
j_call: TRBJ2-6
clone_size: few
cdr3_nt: TGTGCCAGCAGCCCCAGCGGGGCTGGTGGGGCCAACGTCCTGACTTTC
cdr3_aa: CASSPSGAGGANVLTF

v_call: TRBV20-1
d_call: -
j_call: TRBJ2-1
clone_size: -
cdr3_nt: TGCAGTGCCGCGGATGCCTCCTACAATGAGCAGTTCTTC
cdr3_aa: CSAADASYNEQFF

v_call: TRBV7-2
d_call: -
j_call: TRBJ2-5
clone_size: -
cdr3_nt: TGTGCCAGCAGCTTAGTAGGGCAACCCGAGACCCAGTACTTC
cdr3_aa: CASSLVGQPETQYF

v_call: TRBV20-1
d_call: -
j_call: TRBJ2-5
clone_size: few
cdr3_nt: TGCAGTGCTTTACCTGGCTACCAAGAGACCCAGTACTTC
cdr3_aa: CSALPGYQETQYF

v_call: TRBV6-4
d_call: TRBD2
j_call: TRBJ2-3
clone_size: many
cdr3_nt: TGTGCCAGCAGTACTAGCGGGGGGGCAGATACGCAGTATTTT
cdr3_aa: CASSTSGGADTQYF

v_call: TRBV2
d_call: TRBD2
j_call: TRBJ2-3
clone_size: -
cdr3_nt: TGTGCCAGCAGACAACTGGGACTAGCTGGGACAGATACGCAGTATTTT
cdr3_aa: CASRQLGLAGTDTQYF

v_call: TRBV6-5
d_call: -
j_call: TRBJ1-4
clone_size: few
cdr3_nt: TGTGCCAGCAGTTTCAGCTCGGGTTGGGGTCGGGATAATGAAAAACTGTTTTTT
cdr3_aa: CASSFSSGWGRDNEKLFF